These 13 T cell receptor beta chains share one sample of origin, sequenced in a study of cytomegalovirus exposure and HLA in healthy donors. PCR involved 60 Vbeta and 13 Jbeta primers. Assay used: immunoSEQ multiplex PCR; TCRdb lists only in-frame clones, some missing. The table lists roughly 110,000 clones, around three quarters of them singletons. Material: PBMCs. These receptors were obtained from a man aged 35-49 years in good health and CMV-seropositive.

The table lists this clone with a few counts. The chain employs TRBV5-1 and TRBJ1-6; D gene unclear. This CDR3 contains 19 residues. With 1 base removed from V and 6 bases from J, the gap between germline ends came to 23 bases. The V gene's germline CDR1 is SGHRS and CDR2 YFSETQ. CDR3 region: CASSLMGAEGLAVNSPLHF. In DNA, the CDR3 is TGCGCCAGCAGCTTGATGGGTGCAGAGGGCTTAGCGGTTAATTCACCCCTCCACTTT.

The chain has TRBV6-5 and TRBJ2-5; TRBD1 might be the D (5 bases). This CDR3 has 13 amino acids. The V end lost 5 bases, the J end lost 2 bases, and 9 bases lay between the germline ends. The V gene's germline CDR1 is MNHEY and CDR2 SVGAGI. In DNA form, the CDR3 reads TGTGCCAGCAGTGTTACAGGTCAAGAGACCCAGTACTTC. It encodes CASSVTGQETQYF.

V and J are TRBV11-2 and TRBJ2-7; D is possibly TRBD2 (6 bases). In germline, CDR1 is SGHAT, CDR2 FQNNGV. V was shortened by 5 bases and J by 5 bases, with 16 bases between the two germline ends. The CDR3 extends over 14 amino acids. For the CDR3, the DNA is TGTGCCAGCAGCCCGAGGCGGCGGGACCACGAGCAGTACTTC. This gives the protein CASSPRRRDHEQYF.

The V call is TRBV6-1, the J call TRBJ2-3; tentative D call: TRBD2 (6 bases). The CDR3 covers 14 residues. V lost 5 bases and J 4 bases, leaving 13 bases between the germline ends. Germline V gives CDR1 MNHNS, CDR2 SASEGT. CDR3 nucleotides: TGTGCCAGCAGTTCCGCGGGGATCTCAGATACGCAGTATTTT. It yields the protein CASSSAGISDTQYF.

This clone was counted only a few times. The rearrangement joins TRBV7-6 to TRBJ2-1; D is possibly TRBD1 (6 bases). The CDR3 consists of 15 residues. Germline V gene lookup returns CDR1 SGHVS and CDR2 FNYEAQ. V was shortened by 5 bases and J by 2 bases, with 13 bases between the two germline ends. The CDR3: CASSPKDRTYNEQFF. CDR3 nucleotide sequence: TGTGCCAGCAGCCCCAAGGACAGAACCTACAATGAGCAGTTCTTC.

This rearrangement joins TRBV28 to TRBJ2-3; D is unclear. Germline CDR1 is MDHEN and CDR2 is SYDVKM. Deletions cut 1 base from V and 5 bases from J, with 10 bases between. This CDR3 is built from 14 residues. For the CDR3, the DNA is TGTGCCAGCAGTTTATCGTCCAGTCAAGATACGCAGTATTTT. This gives the protein CASSLSSSQDTQYF.

Remarks on this clone: This sample includes further DNA sequences coding for the same CDR3. This rearrangement joins TRBV5-1 to TRBJ1-1, with TRBD1 identical over 7 bases. With V trimmed by 0 bases and J by 3 bases, 2 bases remained unmatched. This CDR3 has 14 residues. Looked up from germline, CDR1 is SGHRS and CDR2 is YFSETQ. CDR3 in amino acids: CASSLGTGYTEAFF. The CDR3 DNA reads as TGCGCCAGCAGCTTGGGGACAGGATACACTGAAGCTTTCTTT.

The J gene is TRBJ1-2, the V gene TRBV6-1; D perhaps matches TRBD1 (5 bases). Trimming pared 7 bases from V and 7 bases from J, leaving 13 bases between. The V gene's germline CDR1 is MNHNS and CDR2 SASEGT. The CDR3 is made up of 12 amino acids. The CDR3 region has the DNA TGTGCCAGCATGAATCAGGGCGTTGGCTACACCTTC. It encodes CASMNQGVGYTF.

This clone was recorded once. The V gene is TRBV2, the J gene TRBJ2-3; no firm D call. The CDR3 spans 13 residues. Trimming removed 3 bases at V and 3 bases at J, with 7 bases between. Germline lookup yields CDR1 SNHLY and CDR2 FYNNEI. In DNA, the CDR3 is TGTGCCAGCAGTGACACAGAGACAGATACGCAGTATTTT. Amino acids: CASSDTETDTQYF.

V and J are TRBV6-1 and TRBJ1-2; 8 bases line up with TRBD1. Germline CDR1 MNHNS, CDR2 SASEGT. V was clipped by 4 bases and J by 0 bases; unmatched bases: 1. This CDR3 has 14 residues. The CDR3, as DNA: TGTGCCAGCAGTGGACAGGGGTCTAACTATGGCTACACCTTC. It codes for CASSGQGSNYGYTF.

The chain links TRBV5-6 to TRBJ1-5; D gene uncertain. CDR1 is SGHDT, CDR2 YYEEEE, per germline. CDR3 length: 14 amino acids. Trimming took off 2 bases at V and 5 bases at J, with 11 bases between the two ends. CDR3 in DNA: TGTGCCAGCAGCTTTGGGAGGACGTATCAGCCCCAGCATTTT. Its translation: CASSFGRTYQPQHF.

In the case of this clone: At one boundary the junction diverges from the germline segment, which might be a read error. The genes are TRBV15 and TRBJ2-2, with D perhaps matching TRBD2 (6 bases). Germline loops: CDR1 LNHNV, CDR2 YYDKDF (reference sequence). The CDR3 runs 16 residues. CDR3 sequence reads: CATSRDLGLNTGEPFF. CDR3 sequence (DNA): TGTGCCACCAGCAGAGACTTGGGACTGAACACCGGGGAGCCGTTTTTT.

A few counts support this clone. The CDR3 bases are TGTGCCAGTAGTATAGCGGGAAGGGGCAATCAGCCCCAGCATTTT. Translated: CASSIAGRGNQPQHF. This rearrangement joins TRBV19 to TRBJ1-5; D unresolved. CDR1 is LNHDA, CDR2 SQIVND, per germline (reference sequence). The CDR3 is made up of 15 amino acids. Trimming removed 1 base from V and 2 bases from J, with 9 bases in between. The full variable domain, completed using reference TRBV19 and TRBJ1-5, is DGGITQSPKYLFRKEGQNVTLSCEQNLNHDAMYWYRQDPGQGLRLIYYSQIVNDFQKGDIAEGYSVSREKKESFPLTVTSAQKNPTAFYLCASSIAGRGNQPQHFGDGTRLSIL.